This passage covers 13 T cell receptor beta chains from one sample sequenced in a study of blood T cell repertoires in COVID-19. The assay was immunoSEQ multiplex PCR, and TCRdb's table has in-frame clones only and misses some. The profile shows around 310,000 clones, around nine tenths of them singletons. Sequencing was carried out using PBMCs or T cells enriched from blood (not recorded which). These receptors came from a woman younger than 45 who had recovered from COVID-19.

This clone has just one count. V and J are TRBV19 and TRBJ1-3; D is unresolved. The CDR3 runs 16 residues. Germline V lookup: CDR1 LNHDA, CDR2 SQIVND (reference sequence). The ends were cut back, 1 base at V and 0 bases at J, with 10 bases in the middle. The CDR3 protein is CASSIAPDYSGNTIYF. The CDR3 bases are TGTGCCAGTAGTATAGCCCCAGACTACTCTGGAAACACCATATATTTT.

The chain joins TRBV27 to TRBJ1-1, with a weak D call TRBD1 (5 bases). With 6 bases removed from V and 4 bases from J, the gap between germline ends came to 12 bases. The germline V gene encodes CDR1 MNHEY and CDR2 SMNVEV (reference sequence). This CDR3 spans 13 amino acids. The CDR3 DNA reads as TGTGCCAGCAGGTATCCAGGGCGCACTGAAGCTTTCTTT. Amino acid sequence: CASRYPGRTEAFF.

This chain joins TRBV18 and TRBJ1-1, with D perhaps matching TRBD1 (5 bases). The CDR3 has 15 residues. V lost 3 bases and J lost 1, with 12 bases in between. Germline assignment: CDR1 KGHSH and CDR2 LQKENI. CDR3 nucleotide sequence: TGTGCCAGCTCACCGGTTACAGGAACGAACACTGAAGCTTTCTTT. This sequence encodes CASSPVTGTNTEAFF.

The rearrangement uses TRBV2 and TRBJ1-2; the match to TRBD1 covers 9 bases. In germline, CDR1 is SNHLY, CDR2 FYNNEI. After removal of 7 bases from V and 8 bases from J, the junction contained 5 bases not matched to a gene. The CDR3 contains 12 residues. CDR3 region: CASTNTGGGYTF. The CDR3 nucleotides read TGTGCCAGCACAAATACAGGGGGCGGCTACACCTTC.

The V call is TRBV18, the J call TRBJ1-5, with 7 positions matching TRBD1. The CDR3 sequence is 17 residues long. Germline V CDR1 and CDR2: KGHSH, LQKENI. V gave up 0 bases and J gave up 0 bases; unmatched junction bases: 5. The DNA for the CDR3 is TGTGCCAGCTCACCACCCCTGACAGGGATTAGCAATCAGCCCCAGCATTTT. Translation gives CASSPPLTGISNQPQHF. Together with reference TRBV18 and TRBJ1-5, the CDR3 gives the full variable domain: NAGVMQNPRHLVRRRGQEARLRCSPMKGHSHVYWYRQLPEEGLKFMVYLQKENIIDESGMPKERFSAEFPKEGPSILRIQQVVRGDSAAYFCASSPPLTGISNQPQHFGDGTRLSIL.

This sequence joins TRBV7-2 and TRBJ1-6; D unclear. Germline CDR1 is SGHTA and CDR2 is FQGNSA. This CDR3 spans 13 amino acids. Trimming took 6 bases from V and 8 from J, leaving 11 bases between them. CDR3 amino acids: CASRQILDSPLHF. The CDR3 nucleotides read TGTGCCAGCAGACAGATCCTGGATTCACCCCTCCACTTT.

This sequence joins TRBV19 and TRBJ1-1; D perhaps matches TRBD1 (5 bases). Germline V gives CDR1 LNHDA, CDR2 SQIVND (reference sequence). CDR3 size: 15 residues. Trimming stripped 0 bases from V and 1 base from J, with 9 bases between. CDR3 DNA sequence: TGTGCCAGTAGTATAGATGGGGGGAAGAACACTGAAGCTTTCTTT. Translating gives CASSIDGGKNTEAFF.

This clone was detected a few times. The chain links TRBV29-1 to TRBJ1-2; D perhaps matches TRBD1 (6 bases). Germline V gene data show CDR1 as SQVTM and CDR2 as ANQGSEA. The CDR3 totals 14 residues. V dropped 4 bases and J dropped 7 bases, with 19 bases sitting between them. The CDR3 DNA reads TGCAGCGTTGTTTCTCCACAGGGAACTCTTGGCTACACCTTC. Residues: CSVVSPQGTLGYTF.

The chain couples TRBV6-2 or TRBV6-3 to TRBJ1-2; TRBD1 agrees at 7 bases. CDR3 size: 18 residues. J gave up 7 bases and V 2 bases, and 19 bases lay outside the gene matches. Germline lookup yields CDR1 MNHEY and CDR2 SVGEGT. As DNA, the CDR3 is TGTGCCAGCAGTTACCCCCACCGGTTTACAGGGGACCTCTCTGGCTACACCTTC. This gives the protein CASSYPHRFTGDLSGYTF.

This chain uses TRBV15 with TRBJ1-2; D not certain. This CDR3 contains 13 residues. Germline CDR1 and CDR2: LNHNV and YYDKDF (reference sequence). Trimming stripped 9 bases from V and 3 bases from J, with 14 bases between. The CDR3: CATQAEADYGYTF. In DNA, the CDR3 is TGTGCCACTCAAGCAGAAGCGGACTATGGCTACACCTTC.

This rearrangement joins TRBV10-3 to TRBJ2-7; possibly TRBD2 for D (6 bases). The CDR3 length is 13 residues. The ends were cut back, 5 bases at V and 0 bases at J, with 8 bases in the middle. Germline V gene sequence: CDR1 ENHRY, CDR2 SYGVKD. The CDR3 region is CAISNSGSYEQYF. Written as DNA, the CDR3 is TGTGCCATCAGTAATAGCGGCTCCTACGAGCAGTACTTC.

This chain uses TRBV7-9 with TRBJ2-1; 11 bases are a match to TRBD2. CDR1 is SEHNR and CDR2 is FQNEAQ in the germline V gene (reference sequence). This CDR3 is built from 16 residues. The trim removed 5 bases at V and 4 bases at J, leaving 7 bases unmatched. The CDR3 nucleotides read TGTGCCAGCAGCACGACTAGCGGGATCGGGTACAATGAGCAGTTCTTC. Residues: CASSTTSGIGYNEQFF.

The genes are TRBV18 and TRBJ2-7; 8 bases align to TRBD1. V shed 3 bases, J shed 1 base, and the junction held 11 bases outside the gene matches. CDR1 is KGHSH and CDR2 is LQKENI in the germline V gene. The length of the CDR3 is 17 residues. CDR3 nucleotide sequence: TGTGCCAGCTCACCGACAGGGGTTAAATTTGGGTCCTACGAGCAGTACTTC. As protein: CASSPTGVKFGSYEQYF.